The 22 T cell receptor beta chains below were found in one sample sequenced in a study of blood T cell repertoires in COVID-19. Using immunoSEQ multiplex PCR, the repertoire was profiled, and TCRdb retains in-frame clones only, with some absent. The sample includes around 53,000 clones, 77% seen only once; the top ten take roughly 45%. The sequenced sample was peripheral blood. Every receptor here comes from a man between 65 and 85 years old with active or convalescent COVID-19.

The J gene is TRBJ2-1, the V gene TRBV30; 8 bases agree with TRBD1. This CDR3 contains 11 residues. The trim removed 8 bases at V and 9 bases at J, leaving 6 bases unmatched. Per germline, CDR1 GTSNPN and CDR2 SVGIG (reference sequence). The CDR3 DNA follows: TGTGCCCGTGACAGGGGTTTTGAGCAGTTCTTC. Its translation is CARDRGFEQFF.

The V gene is TRBV12-3 or TRBV12-4, the J gene TRBJ1-2; 7 bases align to TRBD1. Germline trimming cut 5 bases from V and 10 bases from J; bases unmatched to any gene: 7. This CDR3 has 12 amino acids. The CDR3 bases are TGTGCCAGCAGTCGACGGACAGGACTCTACACCTTC. It yields the protein CASSRRTGLYTF.

This sequence joins TRBV2 and TRBJ2-3, with TRBD2 matching 11 bases. The germline V gene has CDR1 SNHLY and CDR2 FYNNEI. This CDR3 comprises 15 residues. Losses at the gene ends were 7 bases for V and 4 bases for J; bases not matched to a gene: 7. The CDR3, as DNA: TGTGCCAGCATTATACTAGCGGGAGCCGCAGATACGCAGTATTTT. It specifies CASIILAGAADTQYF.

This clone was seen just once. V usage is TRBV30 and J usage is TRBJ1-3; the match to TRBD1 covers 7 bases. The J segment lost 3 bases and the V segment lost 1 base, leaving 3 bases of the junction unmatched. Germline V CDR1 and CDR2: GTSNPN, SVGIG (reference sequence). CDR3 length: 14 amino acids. The CDR3 bases are TGTGCCTGGAGTGAAGGGACAGATGGAAACACCATATATTTT. Translating gives CAWSEGTDGNTIYF.

This clone was counted only a few times. The CDR3 region has the DNA TGTGCCAGCAGTTCTCTGGGACTTGACGAGCAGTACTTC. Encoded protein: CASSSLGLDEQYF. This chain uses TRBV6-2 or TRBV6-3 with TRBJ2-7, with a weak D call TRBD2 (6 bases). The CDR3 is 13 amino acids. The germline gives CDR1 MNHEY, CDR2 SVGEGT. The germline V and J ends were trimmed by 4 bases and 5 bases, with 12 bases remaining between them.

The chain recombines TRBV5-6 with TRBJ1-5, with a tentative D call TRBD1 (5 bases). The CDR3 totals 16 residues. Trimming stripped 2 bases from V and 1 base from J, with 13 bases between. The V gene's germline CDR1 is SGHDT and CDR2 YYEEEE. The CDR3 loop reads CASSFNGGISNQPQHF. In DNA, the CDR3 is TGTGCCAGCAGCTTCAACGGGGGGATAAGCAATCAGCCCCAGCATTTT.

This sequence joins TRBV6-2 or TRBV6-3 and TRBJ1-5; weak D call: TRBD1 (6 bases). The CDR3 is 17 amino acids. Trimming pared 2 bases from V and 0 bases from J, leaving 14 bases between. Looked up from germline, CDR1 is MNHEY and CDR2 is SVGEGT. CDR3 amino acids: CASSYPGDGVSNQPQHF. CDR3 coding DNA: TGTGCCAGCAGTTACCCAGGGGACGGGGTTAGCAATCAGCCCCAGCATTTT.

The chain is built from TRBV6-5 and TRBJ2-7, with unresolved D. The V end lost 6 bases, the J end lost 0 bases, and 12 bases lay between the germline ends. Germline-derived CDR1 and CDR2 are MNHEY and SVGAGI. CDR3 length equals 14 residues. The CDR3 DNA reads as TGTGCCAGCAGCCCCTCCTGGAGCTCCTACGAGCAGTACTTC. Protein: CASSPSWSSYEQYF.

The CDR3 DNA sequence: TGTGCCAGCAGCTCCGGACTTAACTATGGCTACACCTTC. Translated, it gives CASSSGLNYGYTF. This sequence joins TRBV28 and TRBJ1-2; D is uncertain. V lost 6 bases, J lost 1 base, and 9 bases lay in between. The germline V gene has CDR1 MDHEN and CDR2 SYDVKM. The CDR3 loop spans 13 amino acids.

This chain connects TRBV27 to TRBJ1-6; unclear D gene. V lost 7 bases to trimming and J lost 3 bases, with 13 bases between them. CDR1 MNHEY and CDR2 SMNVEV come from the germline V gene (reference sequence). This CDR3 is 15 amino acids long. The CDR3 DNA reads as TGTGCCAGCACCCCGATACGGGGCTATAATTCACCCCTCCACTTT. It yields the protein CASTPIRGYNSPLHF.

The chain joins TRBV4-2 to TRBJ1-1; D is unclear. Trimming cost V 0 bases and J 1 base, with 15 bases left between them. The V gene's germline CDR1 is LGHNA and CDR2 YNFKEQ. CDR3 length equals 17 residues. The CDR3 sequence is CASSQDLAGVRNTEAFF. The CDR3 nucleotides are TGTGCCAGCAGCCAAGATTTGGCCGGGGTGCGGAACACTGAAGCTTTCTTT.

In this sample, this clone turned up a few times. As DNA, the CDR3 is TGTGCCAGGGGCCGGGACAGGGCTTTTCATCCGGGAGCCAAAAACATTCAGTACTTC. This encodes CARGRDRAFHPGAKNIQYF. V and J are TRBV21-1 and TRBJ2-4; the table's TRBD1 call for D was not verified on the DNA. TRBV21-1 is tagged as a pseudogene. The CDR3 runs 19 residues.

The rearrangement joins TRBV7-2 to TRBJ2-7; weak D call: TRBD2 (6 bases). The V gene lost 1 base and the J gene lost 4 bases, with 11 bases spanning the gap. CDR1 SGHTA and CDR2 FQGNSA come from the germline V gene. The CDR3 consists of 14 residues. This CDR3 is CASSLVRAGYEQYF. The CDR3 DNA reads as TGTGCCAGCAGCTTAGTAAGGGCGGGGTACGAGCAGTACTTC.

The gene calls are TRBV30 and TRBJ2-2; no definite D call. Trimming shortened V by 4 bases and J by 2 bases, and 17 bases separated the two germline ends. The germline CDR1 and CDR2 sequences are GTSNPN and SVGIG (reference sequence). The CDR3 sequence is 16 residues long. The CDR3 DNA sequence: TGTGCCTGGATTCCTTTCCCGGGTCAAAACACCGGGGAGCTGTTTTTT. Protein product: CAWIPFPGQNTGELFF.

This clone was seen only a few times. The rearrangement joins TRBV5-8 to TRBJ2-5; D might be TRBD1 (6 bases). Germline values: CDR1 SGHTS, CDR2 YDEGEE. The CDR3 contains 15 residues. The V gene lost 2 bases and the J gene lost 0 bases, with 11 bases spanning the gap. CDR3 amino acids: CASSLTGYYQETQYF. CDR3 sequence (DNA): TGTGCCAGCAGCTTAACAGGGTACTACCAAGAGACCCAGTACTTC. Full variable domain (rest looked up from reference TRBV5-8 and TRBJ2-5): EAGVTQSPTHLIKTRGQQATLRCSPISGHTSVYWYQQALGLGLQFLLWYDEGEERNRGNFPPRFSGRQFPNYSSELNVNALELEDSALYLCASSLTGYYQETQYFGPGTRLLVL.

The chain uses TRBV24-1 and TRBJ1-2; 8 bases map to TRBD1. This CDR3 has 15 amino acids. Germline V gives CDR1 KGHDR, CDR2 SFDVKD. Trimming cost V 3 bases and J 7 bases; bases outside gene matches: 9. The CDR3 region is CATSDQSDRVGGYTF. CDR3 DNA: TGTGCCACCAGTGATCAATCGGACAGGGTAGGTGGCTACACCTTC.

J is TRBJ2-7 and V is TRBV5-5, with 13 positions matching TRBD2. The CDR3 spans 15 residues. Trimming removed 5 bases from V and 7 bases from J; junction bases left unmatched: 9. Germline CDR1 reads SGHKS; CDR2 reads YYEKEE (reference sequence). CDR3 amino acids: CASSYGTSGTREQYF. CDR3 DNA sequence: TGTGCCAGCAGTTATGGGACTAGCGGGACTCGGGAGCAGTACTTC.

The CDR3 DNA is TGTGCCAGCAGACCAGGGGGAAGAAACTATGGCTACACCTTC. This codes for CASRPGGRNYGYTF. This rearrangement joins TRBV6-5 to TRBJ1-2; 7 bases align to TRBD1. V lost 6 bases, J lost 2 bases, and 6 bases stayed unmatched. CDR1 and CDR2 from the germline V gene are MNHEY and SVGAGI. CDR3 size: 14 residues.

This clone was seen only a few times. The genes are TRBV6-1 and TRBJ1-2, with a weak D call TRBD1 (5 bases). From germline, CDR1 is MNHNS and CDR2 SASEGT. The length of the CDR3 is 13 residues. The V gene lost 2 bases and the J gene lost 5 bases, with 9 bases spanning the gap. The CDR3 sequence: CASSEQGKYGYTF. CDR3 DNA sequence: TGTGCCAGCAGTGAACAGGGCAAATATGGCTACACCTTC.

The chain joins TRBV28 to TRBJ1-2; D is perhaps TRBD1 (5 bases). Trimming pared 4 bases from V and 5 bases from J, leaving 17 bases between. This CDR3 contains 15 residues. From germline, CDR1 is MDHEN and CDR2 SYDVKM. The CDR3 region is CASSSDRGGLYGYTF. CDR3 nucleotide sequence: TGTGCCAGCAGTTCCGATAGGGGCGGATTGTATGGCTACACCTTC.

The V call is TRBV24-1, the J call TRBJ2-1; 12 bases are a match to TRBD2. Per germline, CDR1 KGHDR and CDR2 SFDVKD. V shed 4 bases and J 0 bases; nucleotides not matched to a gene: 3. The CDR3 contains 17 residues. CDR3 bases: TGTGCCACCAGTGACCCGACTAGCGGGAGCTCCTACAATGAGCAGTTCTTC. Amino acid sequence: CATSDPTSGSSYNEQFF.

The V call is TRBV11-3, the J call TRBJ1-1; weak D call: TRBD1 (6 bases). CDR3 length: 15 residues. V was shortened by 0 bases and J by 1 base, with 9 bases between the two germline ends. Germline V gene data show CDR1 as SGHNT and CDR2 as YENEEA. The CDR3 is CASSLDGTPNTEAFF. The DNA for the CDR3 is TGTGCCAGCAGCTTAGATGGGACACCGAACACTGAAGCTTTCTTT. Using reference TRBV11-3 and TRBJ1-1 for the parts outside the CDR3, the full variable domain is EAGVVQSPRYKIIEKKQPVAFWCNPISGHNTLYWYLQNLGQGPELLIRYENEEAVDDSQLPKDRFSAERLKGVDSTLKIQPAELGDSAVYLCASSLDGTPNTEAFFGQGTRLTVV.